This TCR beta chain was recorded in a study of blood T cell repertoires in COVID-19. From germline, CDR1 is MRHNA and CDR2 SNTAGT. This CDR3 has 14 amino acids. Trimming at V came to 2 bases and at J to 3 bases, leaving 0 bases not matched to a gene. Sequenced by immunoSEQ multiplex PCR; TCRdb stores in-frame clones only, minus some. Of roughly 280,000 clones in the sample, 75% to 95% were seen once. The receptor was derived from a man aged 35 to 55 who had been exposed to COVID-19. Specimen: PBMCs or T cells enriched from blood (not recorded which). The chain employs TRBV6-4 and TRBJ2-3; 9 bases align to TRBD1. This chain's CDR3 is CASSDGTGTDTQYF. Written as DNA, the CDR3 is TGTGCCAGCAGTGACGGGACAGGGACAGATACGCAGTATTTT.